Listed below are T cell receptor beta chains from one sample, sequenced in a study of graft-versus-host responses after intestinal transplantation. Assay used: immunoSEQ multiplex PCR; TCRdb lists only in-frame clones, some missing. The table has approximately 85,000 clones, around 93% seen once. No antigen is known for these receptors. Sequenced material: unstimulated CD8+ T cells sorted from spleen or lymph node cells, taken before transplant. Receptor source: a human donor who was the organ donor for an intestinal transplant. Both conserved end residues are part of each CDR3. Each record gives: D gene, J gene, V gene, clone size, CDR3 length, CDR3 DNA, CDR3 protein. The D gene is left open where the match is weak. Size values are once, few and many counts, or a class for expanded clones, and some rows have none.

. TRBJ2-3 TRBV29-1 . 10 TGCAGCGGGGTCACAGATACGCAGTATTTT CSGVTDTQYF
TRBD2 TRBJ2-3 TRBV7-6 . 17 TGTGCCAGCAGCCATCCGGGACTAGCGGGAGGTCAGGGTACGCAGTATTTT CASSHPGLAGGQGTQYF
. TRBJ1-5 TRBV10-1 . 15 TGCGCCAGCAGTGAGTCCGGGCAGGTTGGTCAGCCCCAGCATTTT CASSESGQVGQPQHF
TRBD1 TRBJ2-3 TRBV9 . 14 TGTGCCAGCAGCCCCGGACAGGGATCAGATACGCAGTATTTT CASSPGQGSDTQYF
. TRBJ2-3 TRBV5-1 . 12 TGCGCCAGCAGCGTAGCGACAGATACGCAGTATTTT CASSVATDTQYF
. TRBJ1-5 TRBV5-5 . 15 TGTGCCAGCAGCTTGGTGGGAGTCGGCAATCAGCCCCAGCATTTT CASSLVGVGNQPQHF
TRBD1 TRBJ2-5 TRBV4-1 . 14 TGCGCCAGCAGCGATTGGACAGGGGGAGAGACCCAGTACTTC CASSDWTGGETQYF
. TRBJ1-1 TRBV5-4 . 13 TGTGCCAGCAGCCCTCCGAACGGGAGAGAAGCTTTCTTT CASSPPNGREAFF
TRBD1 TRBJ1-5 TRBV5-6 . 17 TGTGCCAGCAGCTTACTGGGACAGGGGGCCGACAATCAGCCCCAGCATTTT CASSLLGQGADNQPQHF
. TRBJ2-1 TRBV11-2 . 11 TGTGCCAGCAGCGCTCCACTTGAGCAGTTCTTC CASSAPLEQFF
. TRBJ2-2 TRBV7-2 . 14 TGTGCCAGCAGCTTAGGTCAGGGCGGGGGGGAGCTGTTTTTT CASSLGQGGGELFF
. TRBJ1-5 TRBV28 once 15 TGTGCCAGCAGTTTGTCCGGGACCGGTAATCAGCCCCAGCATTTT CASSLSGTGNQPQHF
. TRBJ1-2 TRBV29-1 . 13 TGCAGCGTTGTTGGCGGGACTACCTATGGCTACACCTTC CSVVGGTTYGYTF
. TRBJ2-3 TRBV5-1 . 12 TGCGCCAGCAGCCAGGTGGGGGATACGCAGTATTTT CASSQVGDTQYF
. TRBJ1-5 TRBV6-5 . 14 TGTGCCAGCAAGCCTCGGACTTACAATCAGCCCCAGCATTTT CASKPRTYNQPQHF
TRBD2 TRBJ2-7 TRBV6-5 . 15 TGTGCCAGCAGCACCTCCGGGGGGACTCCCTACGAGCAGTACTTC CASSTSGGTPYEQYF
TRBD1 TRBJ1-2 TRBV5-1 . 15 TGCGCCAGCAGCGACAGGGGCGAACCGAACTATGGCTACACCTTC CASSDRGEPNYGYTF
. TRBJ2-1 TRBV20-1 . 11 TGCAGTGCTGATGACGGGGCGGAGCAGTTCTTC CSADDGAEQFF